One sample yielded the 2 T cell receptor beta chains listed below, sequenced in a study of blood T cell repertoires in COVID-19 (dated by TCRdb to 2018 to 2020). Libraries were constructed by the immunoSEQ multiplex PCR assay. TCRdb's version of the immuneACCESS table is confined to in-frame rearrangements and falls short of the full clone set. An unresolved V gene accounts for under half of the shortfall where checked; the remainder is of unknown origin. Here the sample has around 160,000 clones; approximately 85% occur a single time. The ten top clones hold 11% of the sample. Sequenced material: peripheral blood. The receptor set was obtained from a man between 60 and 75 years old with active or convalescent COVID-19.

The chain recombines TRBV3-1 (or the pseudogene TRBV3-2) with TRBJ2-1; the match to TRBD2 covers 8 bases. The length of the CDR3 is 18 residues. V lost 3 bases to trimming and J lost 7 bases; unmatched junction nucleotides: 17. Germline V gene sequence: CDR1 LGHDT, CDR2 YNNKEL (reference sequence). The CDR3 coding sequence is TGTGCCAGCAGCCAGTTTTCCCGCCTAGCGGGTGGGTCAAATGAGCAGTTCTTC. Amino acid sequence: CASSQFSRLAGGSNEQFF.

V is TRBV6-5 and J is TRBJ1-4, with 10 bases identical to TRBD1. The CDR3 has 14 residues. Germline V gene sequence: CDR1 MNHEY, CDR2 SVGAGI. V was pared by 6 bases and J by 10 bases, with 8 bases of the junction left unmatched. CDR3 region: CASSLDRGQSKLFF. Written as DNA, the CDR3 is TGTGCCAGCAGCCTTGACAGGGGGCAGTCAAAACTGTTTTTT.